A selection of T cell receptor beta chains follows, all from one sample in a study of response to subunit inactivated influenza vaccine. Each CDR3 protein is one row after TCRdb ran MiXCR on the RT-PCR reads. The sample lists 300,000 to 350,000 distinct CDR3 sequences; 20% to 25% were seen once. The sequenced sample was PBMCs from blood, obtained about 19 months after vaccination. Source of these receptors: a man aged 50 to 69 who received an inactivated influenza vaccine. Each CDR3 is given with its conserved first and last residue. A D gene is named only where the DNA matches it firmly. Where a row states a size, it is once, few, many or the class of an expanded clone; other rows omit it.

>TRBD1|-|TRBV10-3|TRBJ1-3
CAIRGTVSGNTIYF
TGTGCCATCAGGGGGACAGTCTCTGGAAACACCATATATTTT
>-|-|TRBV2|TRBJ2-7
CASQNRITYEQYF
TGTGCCAGCCAAAACAGGATAACCTACGAGCAGTACTTC
>-|many|TRBV10-3|TRBJ1-1
CAITAGSSLTEAFF
TGTGCCATCACGGCAGGGAGTTCATTGACTGAAGCTTTCTTT
>TRBD1|many|TRBV20-1|TRBJ1-1
CSAVQAGGILNTEAFF
TGCAGTGCGGTACAAGCAGGGGGGATTTTGAACACTGAAGCTTTCTTT
>TRBD1|-|TRBV7-2|TRBJ1-3
CASSLTGSRNTIYF
TGTGCCAGCAGCTTGACAGGGAGCCGAAACACCATATATTTT
>TRBD1|-|TRBV5-5|TRBJ1-1
CASSLDYRGHTEAFF
TGTGCCAGCAGCTTGGATTACAGGGGGCACACTGAAGCTTTCTTT
>-|-|TRBV4-3|TRBJ2-7
CASSRGLAYEQYF
TGCGCCAGCAGCCGGGGACTGGCCTACGAGCAGTACTTC
>-|-|TRBV4-3|TRBJ2-1
CASSQEWRNKRNEQFF
TGCGCCAGCAGCCAAGAATGGAGGAATAAGAGGAATGAGCAGTTCTTC
>TRBD1|-|TRBV2|TRBJ1-5
CASAGQGAIQPQHF
TGTGCCAGCGCCGGACAGGGGGCGATTCAGCCCCAGCATTTT
>-|-|TRBV4-2|TRBJ1-1
CASADPLRDPWKAFF
TGTGCCAGCGCCGACCCTCTACGGGACCCCTGGAAAGCTTTCTTT
>-|-|TRBV30|TRBJ2-5
CAWSSITETQYF
TGTGCCTGGAGTTCAATCACGGAGACCCAGTACTTC
>-|-|TRBV6-1|TRBJ1-2
CASIPSGGYGYTF
TGTGCCAGCATCCCCTCCGGGGGCTATGGCTACACCTTC
>TRBD1|-|TRBV6-5|TRBJ1-1
CASSYRDGQGGTEAFF
TGTGCCAGCAGTTATCGGGACGGACAGGGAGGCACTGAAGCTTTCTTT
>-|few|TRBV6-1|TRBJ1-3
CASSQTNRGSSGNTIYF
TGTGCCAGCAGTCAAACAAACCGCGGGAGCTCTGGAAACACCATATATTTT
>-|few|TRBV29-1|TRBJ2-5
CSVERETQYF
TGCAGCGTTGAACGGGAGACCCAGTACTTC
>-|many|TRBV10-1|TRBJ1-2
CASSPGTAYGYTF
TGCGCCAGCAGTCCCGGGACGGCTTATGGCTACACCTTC
>-|few|TRBV5-1|TRBJ2-1
CASSLTRREQFF
TGCGCCAGCAGCTTGACACGCCGGGAGCAGTTCTTC
>TRBD2|-|TRBV28|TRBJ2-5
CASSLPLAGVRETQYF
TGTGCCAGCAGTTTACCACTAGCGGGAGTTAGAGAGACCCAGTACTTC
>TRBD2|-|TRBV6-5|TRBJ2-5
CASSYTGLVGETQYF
TGTGCCAGCAGTTATACAGGACTAGTCGGGGAGACCCAGTACTTC
>-|few|TRBV20-1|TRBJ2-5
CSARMGARETQYF
TGCAGTGCTAGAATGGGGGCGAGAGAGACCCAGTACTTC
>TRBD1|many|TRBV6-5|TRBJ1-2
CASSYSNRGNGYTF
TGTGCCAGCAGTTACTCGAACAGGGGTAATGGCTACACCTTC
>-|-|TRBV5-1|TRBJ2-7
CASSLEGQSTYEQYF
TGCGCCAGCAGCTTGGAAGGACAGTCCACTTACGAGCAGTACTTC
>TRBD1|-|TRBV19|TRBJ1-6
CASSTDRLTPLHF
TGTGCCAGTAGTACGGACAGGCTGACACCCCTCCACTTT
>-|few|TRBV10-2|TRBJ1-4
CASSAGVNEKLFF
TGCGCCAGCAGTGCGGGGGTTAATGAAAAACTGTTTTTT
>-|many|TRBV2|TRBJ2-7
CASSYGGNYEQYF
TGTGCCAGCAGCTACGGAGGAAACTACGAGCAGTACTTC
>TRBD1|-|TRBV6-5|TRBJ1-6
CASSYSKGQGLPYSPLHF
TGTGCCAGCAGTTACTCCAAGGGACAGGGCCTTCCATATTCACCCCTCCACTTT
>-|-|TRBV11-3|TRBJ2-3
CASSPRGGRGYPDTQYF
TGTGCCAGCAGCCCCAGAGGTGGCAGGGGATACCCTGATACGCAGTATTTT
>-|few|TRBV7-2|TRBJ2-7
CASNKGGPYEQYF
TGTGCCAGCAATAAGGGCGGACCCTACGAGCAGTACTTC
>-|-|TRBV2|TRBJ1-5
CASKEQINQPQHF
TGTGCCAGCAAGGAACAGATCAATCAGCCCCAGCATTTT
>TRBD2|few|TRBV29-1|TRBJ2-3
CSVLTGTNTQYF
TGCAGCGTCCTGACCGGGACTAATACGCAGTATTTT
>-|-|TRBV20-1|TRBJ1-1
CSARHLEAFF
TGCAGTGCTAGGCATCTTGAAGCTTTCTTT
>TRBD2|few|TRBV6-2/TRBV6-3|TRBJ2-7
CASSTYPELRGGPTNSYEQYF
TGTGCCAGCAGTACCTACCCCGAGTTGCGGGGGGGTCCAACTAACTCCTACGAGCAGTACTTC
>-|few|TRBV20-1|TRBJ2-1
CSAPRQVTEQFF
TGCAGTGCTCCCAGACAGGTCACTGAGCAGTTCTTC
>-|many|TRBV20-1|TRBJ1-5
CSAKASGTHNQPQHF
TGCAGTGCCAAGGCTTCCGGGACACATAATCAGCCCCAGCATTTT
>-|few|TRBV7-9|TRBJ2-1
CASSPVQGYNEQFF
TGTGCCAGCAGCCCCGTACAGGGATACAATGAGCAGTTCTTC
>-|many|TRBV6-2/TRBV6-3|TRBJ2-7
CASRTGRLSYEQYF
TGTGCCAGCAGAACTGGACGGCTATCCTACGAGCAGTACTTC
>TRBD2|-|TRBV5-1|TRBJ2-2
CASSTGGARTGELFF
TGCGCCAGCAGCACCGGGGGGGCCCGGACCGGGGAGCTGTTTTTT
>TRBD1|few|TRBV12-3/TRBV12-4|TRBJ1-4
CASSTGGLGEKLFF
TGTGCCAGCAGCACAGGGGGACTTGGGGAAAAACTGTTTTTT
>-|-|TRBV3-1|TRBJ2-5
CASSQFQVETQYF
TGTGCCAGCAGCCAATTTCAAGTGGAGACCCAGTACTTC
>-|few|TRBV18|TRBJ1-2
CASSQRPDYGYTF
TGTGCCAGCTCACAGAGGCCCGACTATGGCTACACCTTC
>-|-|TRBV7-2|TRBJ1-3
CASRQGSGNTIYF
TGTGCCAGCAGACAGGGCTCTGGAAACACCATATATTTT
>-|few|TRBV18|TRBJ2-2
CASSPPGGQHTGELFF
TGTGCCAGCTCACCACCGGGGGGACAACACACCGGGGAGCTGTTTTTT
>TRBD2|-|TRBV18|TRBJ2-3
CASSPLAGADTQYF
TGTGCCAGCTCACCACTAGCGGGGGCAGATACGCAGTATTTT
>-|-|TRBV2|TRBJ1-4
CASSLTGQEKLFF
TGTGCCAGCTCCTTGACTGGACAAGAAAAACTGTTTTTT
>TRBD1|-|TRBV7-9|TRBJ2-2
CASSFGTGAFTGELFF
TGTGCCAGCAGCTTCGGGACAGGGGCGTTCACCGGGGAGCTGTTTTTT
>TRBD2|once|TRBV9|TRBJ2-5
CASSGGLFQETQYF
TGTGCCAGCAGCGGGGGACTATTCCAAGAGACCCAGTACTTC
>-|once|TRBV29-1|TRBJ1-1
CSVIPGLIPNTEAFF
TGCAGCGTTATCCCAGGCCTAATCCCGAACACTGAAGCTTTCTTT
>-|many|TRBV20-1|TRBJ1-1
CSANGGNTEAFF
TGCAGTGCCAACGGGGGGAACACTGAAGCTTTCTTT
>TRBD1|-|TRBV15|TRBJ1-1
CATIPDRSYTEAFF
TGTGCCACCATCCCGGACAGGTCGTACACTGAAGCTTTCTTT
>TRBD1|-|TRBV27|TRBJ2-1
CASSPRGRGGNEQFF
TGTGCCAGCAGCCCCAGGGGGCGTGGGGGGAATGAGCAGTTCTTC
>TRBD2|once|TRBV10-3|TRBJ2-3
CAISEPGTSGDTQYF
TGTGCCATCAGTGAGCCTGGGACTAGCGGAGATACGCAGTATTTT
>TRBD1|few|TRBV20-1|TRBJ1-1
CSARHRDRGSRTEAFF
TGCAGTGCTAGACACCGGGACAGGGGTTCGAGAACTGAAGCTTTCTTT
>TRBD1|-|TRBV20-1|TRBJ1-1
CSARVDRGGTEAFF
TGCAGTGCTAGAGTGGACAGGGGGGGGACTGAAGCTTTCTTT
>-|-|TRBV27|TRBJ1-6
CASSGRDGNNSPLHF
TGTGCCAGCAGCGGCCGAGACGGGAATAATTCACCCCTCCACTTT
>-|many|TRBV5-5|TRBJ1-1
CASSFQTVPPEAFF
TGTGCCAGCAGCTTCCAGACAGTCCCCCCCGAAGCTTTCTTT
>TRBD2|-|TRBV28|TRBJ2-1
CASSFSGGQYNEQFF
TGTGCCAGCAGTTTTAGCGGGGGCCAGTACAATGAGCAGTTCTTC